The 20 T cell receptor beta chains in this list originate from one sample, sequenced in a study of regulatory T cells in long-lasting Graves disease (dated by TCRdb to the early 2020s). Library method: multiplex PCR. Instrument on record: Illumina HiSeq 4000. iRepertoire HTBI primers and Arm-PCR amplification of CDR3 regions were used to construct TCR beta libraries. TCRdb itself trimmed the public reads at Q25 with fastp, ran MiXCR and retained productive beta chains. Identical CDR3 proteins give one entry, which carries the most common genes and DNA. This sample is represented by some 200,000 distinct CDR3 sequences; 15% to 20% of them were singletons. Around 11% of the sample rests with the top ten. The time point label here, explained by the study, means: newly diagnosed GD, antithyroid drugs for less than 3 months. For both TCR sequencing and RNA sequencing, RNA was extracted from PBMCs using TRIzol.

In addition, the sample was reused for a study of T cells in Graves' hyperthyroidism and ophthalmopathy.

The input for sequencing was peripheral blood mononuclear cells (PBMCs), taken at new diagnosis, from a patient treated with antithyroid drugs. All receptors derive from a woman aged 25 to 45 with Graves disease. Donor details come from another sample of the same person, matched by shared clones.

This clonotype was observed many times. This chain uses TRBV28 with TRBJ2-7, with 8 bases fitting TRBD1. Germline V gene data show CDR1 as MDHEN and CDR2 as SYDVKM. Trimming removed 2 bases from V and 6 bases from J; junction bases left unmatched: 9. This CDR3 comprises 15 residues. CDR3 bases: TGTGCCAGCAGTTTACGACAGGGGTCTGGTCGCGAGCAGTACTTC. It codes for CASSLRQGSGREQYF.

Notes on this clonotype: Being one base from a much bigger clone, this may be a read error. The chain recombines TRBV6-1 with TRBJ1-3; 8 bases align to TRBD1. CDR3 size: 16 residues. With 11 bases clipped from V and 0 bases from J, the junction kept 12 bases outside the gene matches. The germline CDR1 and CDR2 sequences are MNHNS and SASEGT. CDR3 region: CACTATGAYSGNTIYF. The CDR3 DNA sequence: TGTGCCTGCACTGCGACAGGGGCTTACTCTGGAAACACCATATATTTT.

This clonotype was found many times. J is TRBJ2-4 and V is TRBV6-1; D call uncertain. Trimming cost V 6 bases and J 2 bases, with 8 bases left between them. Per the germline V gene, CDR1 is MNHNS and CDR2 is SASEGT. This CDR3 has 13 residues. The CDR3 DNA reads TGTGCCAGCAGCCCCCAAACCAAAAACATTCAGTACTTC. This gives the protein CASSPQTKNIQYF.

A single count supports this clonotype. V gene TRBV2 combines with J gene TRBJ2-1; D gene unclear. Germline loops: CDR1 SNHLY, CDR2 FYNNEI. The CDR3 runs to 13 residues. The V end was cut by 6 bases, the J end by 8 bases, with 14 bases between. The CDR3 sequence is CASSNTRNDEQFF. The CDR3 nucleotides read TGTGCCAGCAGCAATACGCGGAACGATGAGCAGTTCTTC.

This clonotype was observed a single time. The likely explanation is a read error, given a far larger clone one base away. In this CDR3 the conserved last residue, phenylalanine or tryptophan, is missing, so a read error is likely. The chain employs TRBV11-2 and TRBJ1-3; D gene uncertain. Trimming removed 5 bases from V and 0 bases from J, with 11 bases in between. The CDR3 covers 15 residues. Germline loops: CDR1 SGHAT, CDR2 FQNNGV. The CDR3 region is CASSPYSASGNTIYS. In DNA, the CDR3 is TGTGCCAGCAGCCCGTACAGCGCCTCTGGAAACACCATATATTCT.

There are many counts of this clonotype. V is TRBV14 and J is TRBJ2-7; 8 positions agree with TRBD1. The CDR3 totals 14 residues. From germline, CDR1 is SGHDN and CDR2 FVKESK. The trim removed 2 bases at V and 4 bases at J, leaving 4 bases unmatched. The CDR3 region is CASSQPGQGYEQYF. The CDR3 coding sequence is TGTGCCAGCAGCCAACCCGGACAGGGTTACGAGCAGTACTTC.

This clonotype was recorded many times. CDR3 nucleotides: TGTGCCAGCGGGGGGCAGGGCGGACGAGGTGGCTACACCTTC. Protein product: CASGGQGGRGGYTF. V gene TRBV25-1 combines with J gene TRBJ1-2; a weak D match, TRBD1 (6 bases). From germline, CDR1 is MGHDK and CDR2 SYGVNS. The V gene lost 8 bases and the J gene lost 7 bases, with 20 bases spanning the gap. The CDR3 contains 14 residues.

The table lists this clonotype with a few counts. A clone one base away is much larger, so this may be a read error. V and J are TRBV30 and TRBJ1-4, with 7 bases matching TRBD1. This CDR3 has 14 amino acids. From germline, CDR1 is GTSNPN and CDR2 SVGIG (reference sequence). This CDR3 is CARSKGQSNEKLFF. The CDR3 coding sequence is TGTGCCAGGAGTAAGGGACAGAGTAATGAAAAACTGTTTTTT.

The V call is TRBV11-2, the J call TRBJ1-3; 7 nucleotides agree with TRBD1. CDR1 and CDR2 from the germline V gene are SGHAT and FQNNGV. Trimming removed 4 bases from V and 0 bases from J; junction bases left unmatched: 6. The CDR3 is 16 residues long. The CDR3 coding sequence is TGTGCCAGCAGCTACCTTACAGGGGACTCTGGAAACACCATATATTTT. Protein: CASSYLTGDSGNTIYF.

This clonotype was observed many times. This rearrangement joins TRBV11-2 to TRBJ1-1; D unresolved. CDR1 and CDR2 from the germline V gene are SGHAT and FQNNGV. The CDR3 is made up of 14 amino acids. The V and J ends lost 5 bases and 1 base respectively, with 11 bases between them. The CDR3 nucleotides read TGTGCCAGCAGCCTAGGGATGGCGAACACTGAAGCTTTCTTT. Its protein is CASSLGMANTEAFF. Looking up the rest from reference TRBV11-2 and TRBJ1-1 gives the full variable domain: EAGVAQSPRYKIIEKRQSVAFWCNPISGHATLYWYQQILGQGPKLLIQFQNNGVVDDSQLPKDRFSAERLKGVDSTLKIQPAKLEDSAVYLCASSLGMANTEAFFGQGTRLTVV.

This clonotype was seen ten or more times. V is TRBV6-2 or TRBV6-3 and J is TRBJ1-2, with D possibly matching TRBD1 (6 bases). V was shortened by 2 bases and J by 4 bases, with 20 bases between the two germline ends. Germline V gene lookup returns CDR1 MNHEY and CDR2 SVGEGT. CDR3 length equals 17 residues. CDR3 amino acids: CASSYGAGGTGFYGYTF. The CDR3 DNA reads as TGTGCCAGCAGTTACGGGGCCGGGGGCACAGGCTTCTATGGCTACACCTTC.

This chain links TRBV12-3 or TRBV12-4 with TRBJ2-7; no reliable D call. The CDR3 spans 14 residues. The V gene lost 1 base and the J gene lost 3 bases, with 10 bases spanning the gap. CDR3: CASSLGQVDYEQYF. CDR3 nucleotide sequence: TGTGCCAGCAGTTTAGGTCAGGTTGACTACGAGCAGTACTTC.

The V call is TRBV7-9, the J call TRBJ1-2; possibly TRBD1 for D (6 bases). CDR1 is SEHNR, CDR2 FQNEAQ, per germline (reference sequence). V lost 5 bases, J lost 4 bases, and 17 bases lay in between. This CDR3 region has 15 residues. CDR3 nucleotides: TGTGCCAGCAGCCGGGGGGCGGGGGGCGGCTATGGCTACACCTTC. Its protein is CASSRGAGGGYGYTF.

This clonotype was observed at least ten times. The chain has TRBV2 and TRBJ1-2, with 8 positions matching TRBD1. V dropped 6 bases and J dropped 4; count of bases not matched to a gene: 1. The germline CDR1 and CDR2 sequences are SNHLY and FYNNEI. This CDR3 is 12 amino acids long. CDR3 sequence: CASRDRVYGYTF. The CDR3 DNA reads as TGTGCCAGCAGGGACAGGGTCTATGGCTACACCTTC.

This clonotype was seen many times. The chain couples TRBV20-1 to TRBJ1-4, with TRBD1 as a possible D gene (5 bases). The CDR3 has 12 residues. V lost 1 base to trimming and J lost 14 bases, with 14 bases between them. The V gene's germline CDR1 is DFQATT and CDR2 SNEGSKA (reference sequence). CDR3 nucleotide sequence: TGCAGTGCTAGAGCTCCGGACATGAGGCTGTTTTTT. Translating it yields CSARAPDMRLFF.

In its sample, this clonotype was seen many times. This chain uses TRBV7-9 with TRBJ2-4; D is tentatively TRBD1 or TRBD2 (6 bases each). The germline CDR1 and CDR2 sequences are SEHNR and FQNEAQ (reference sequence). The ends were cut back, 2 bases at V and 9 bases at J, with 14 bases in the middle. This CDR3 region has 14 residues. Here the CDR3 DNA reads TGTGCCAGCAGCTTACGGGGGCAGGGTGGCATTCAGTACTTC. Translation gives CASSLRGQGGIQYF. Full variable domain (rest looked up from reference TRBV7-9 and TRBJ2-4): DTGVSQNPRHKITKRGQNVTFRCDPISEHNRLYWYRQTLGQGPEFLTYFQNEAQLEKSRLLSDRFSAERPKGSFSTLEIQRTEQGDSAMYLCASSLRGQGGIQYFGAGTRLSVL.

This chain uses TRBV20-1 with TRBJ2-7, with 8 bases matching TRBD2. V gave up 6 bases and J gave up 3 bases; unmatched junction bases: 7. The CDR3 has 13 amino acids. Germline CDR1 reads DFQATT; CDR2 reads SNEGSKA (reference sequence). The DNA for the CDR3 is TGCAGTGCCACCGGGACTAGTATCTACGAGCAGTACTTC. Translation gives CSATGTSIYEQYF.

The V call is TRBV9, the J call TRBJ2-7; D not certain. The length of the CDR3 is 15 residues. Deletions cut 0 bases from V and 5 bases from J, with 15 bases between. Germline assignment: CDR1 SGDLS and CDR2 YYNGEE. DNA of the CDR3: TGTGCCAGCAGCGTAGATCCAGACCCCGCGAACGAGCAGTACTTC. Amino acid sequence: CASSVDPDPANEQYF.

This clonotype has a count of ten or more. V usage is TRBV4-1 and J usage is TRBJ1-1; 8 bases agree with TRBD1. Germline V lookup: CDR1 MGHRA, CDR2 YSYEKL. J gave up 7 bases and V 4 bases, and 11 bases lay outside the gene matches. The length of the CDR3 is 15 residues. The CDR3 loop reads CASSPFLDREGEAFF. CDR3 sequence (DNA): TGCGCCAGCAGCCCTTTCTTGGACAGGGAAGGTGAAGCTTTCTTT.

This clonotype has ten or more counts. This chain uses TRBV28 with TRBJ1-5, with TRBD1 as a possible D gene (5 bases). The CDR3 is 14 residues long. Trimming pared 5 bases from V and 11 bases from J, leaving 19 bases between. Per the germline V gene, CDR1 is MDHEN and CDR2 is SYDVKM. CDR3 in DNA: TGTGCCAGCAGTCCCCGGGACGGTCAGGAGGCCCAGCATTTT. Translation gives CASSPRDGQEAQHF.